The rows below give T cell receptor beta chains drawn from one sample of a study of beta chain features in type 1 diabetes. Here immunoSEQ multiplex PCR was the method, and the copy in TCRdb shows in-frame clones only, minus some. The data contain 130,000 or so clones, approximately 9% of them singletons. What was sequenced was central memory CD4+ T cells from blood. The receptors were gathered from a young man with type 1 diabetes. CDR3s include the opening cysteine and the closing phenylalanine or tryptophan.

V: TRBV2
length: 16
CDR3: CASSELSGATSDEQYF

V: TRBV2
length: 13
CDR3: CASSESYTGFQNF

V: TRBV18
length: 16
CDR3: CASSPIGARANTEAFF

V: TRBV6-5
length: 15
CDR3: CASSYRGGGYNEQFF

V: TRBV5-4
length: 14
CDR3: CASSSAGLTYEQYF

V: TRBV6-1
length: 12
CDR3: CASSDGHYGYTF

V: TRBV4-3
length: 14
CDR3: CASSQDRYTGELFF

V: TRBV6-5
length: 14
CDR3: CASRRAFSGNTIYF

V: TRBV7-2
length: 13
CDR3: CASSQGGHQPQHF

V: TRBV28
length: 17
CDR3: CASSSHPWKGYTGELFF

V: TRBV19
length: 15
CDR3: CASSAVSGGLNEQFF

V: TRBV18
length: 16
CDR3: CASSPRRQGITGELFF

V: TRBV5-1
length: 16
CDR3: CASSIRGGGYQETQYF

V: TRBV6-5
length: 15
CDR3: CASSPGRTGQETQYF

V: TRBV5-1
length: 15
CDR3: CASSLGWTGGVEQYF

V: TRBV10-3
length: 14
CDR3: CATVTDRGVNEQFF

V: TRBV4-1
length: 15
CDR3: CASSQFGQNNQPQHF

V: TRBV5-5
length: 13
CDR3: CASSLDGTGEQFF

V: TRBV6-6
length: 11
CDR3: CASSGADEQYF

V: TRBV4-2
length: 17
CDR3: CASSRGTSGTLQETQYF

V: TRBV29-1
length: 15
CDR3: CSVGDARGNTGELFF

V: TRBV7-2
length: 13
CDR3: CASSLWGDQPQHF

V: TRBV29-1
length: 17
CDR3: CSVDETGSGGPGNTIYF

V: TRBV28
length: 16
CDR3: CASSSSGTGWIGEQYF

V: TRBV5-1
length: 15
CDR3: CASTLTSGVGETQYF

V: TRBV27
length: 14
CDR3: CASSQRQGGYGYTF

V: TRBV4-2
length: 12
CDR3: CASSRDSNGYTF

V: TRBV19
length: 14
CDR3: CASSISTGDSPLHF

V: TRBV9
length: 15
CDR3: CASSVDMSLYNEQFF

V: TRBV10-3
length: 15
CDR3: CAISDNRGQADTQYF

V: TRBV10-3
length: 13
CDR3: CAIKGQGQETQYF

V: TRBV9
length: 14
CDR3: CASSVDLQGFEQYF

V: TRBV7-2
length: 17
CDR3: CATGKGSSGGGTGELFF

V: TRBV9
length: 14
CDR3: CASSVEGGGYEQYF

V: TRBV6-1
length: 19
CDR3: CASSEVIVGAGVDKNIQYF

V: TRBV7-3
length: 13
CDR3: CASSQQGNTEAFF

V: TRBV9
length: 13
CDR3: CASSVDRGETQYF

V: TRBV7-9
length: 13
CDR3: CASSFEEGTGYTF

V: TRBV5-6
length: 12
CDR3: CASSLGQLEAFF

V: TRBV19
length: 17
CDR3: CASSPDSSGTGFHEQYF

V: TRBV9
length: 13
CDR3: CASSQAGSETQYF

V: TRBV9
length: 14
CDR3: CASSPSRRGTEAFF

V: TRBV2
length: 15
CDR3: CASSEGRVRDYEQFF

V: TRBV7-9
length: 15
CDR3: CASSRLALGTDTQYF

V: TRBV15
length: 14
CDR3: CATSSRLAGGPRFF

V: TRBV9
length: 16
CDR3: CASSVGTSGIQDTQYF

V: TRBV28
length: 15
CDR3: CASFPPRGGGNEQFF

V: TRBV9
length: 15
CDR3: CASSPQVAGGYEQYF

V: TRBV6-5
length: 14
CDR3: CASSQYRNTGELFF

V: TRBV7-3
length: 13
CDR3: CASGLAGGETQYF

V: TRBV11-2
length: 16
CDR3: CASSWSGGTSYNEQFF

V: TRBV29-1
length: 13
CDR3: CSVADRGDTEAFF

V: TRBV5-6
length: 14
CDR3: CASSARDRESEQFF